The next 4 T cell receptor beta chains were all read from a single sample in a study of monozygotic twins with inflammatory bowel disease. TCRdb processed the 5' RACE reads again and assigns one entry to each CDR3 protein, with no DNA. The sample's table shows approximately 400,000 distinct CDR3 sequences. Sequencing was carried out using blood. Source of these receptors: a human donor with ulcerative colitis or Crohn's disease, or a healthy co-twin of an affected twin (not recorded which).

The chain joins TRBV2 to TRBJ2-7. This CDR3 contains 13 residues. Germline CDR1 SNHLY, CDR2 FYNNEI. CDR3 amino acids: CASRRDGVYEQYF.

The chain combines TRBV12-3 or TRBV12-4 with TRBJ2-5. The CDR3 is 14 amino acids. The CDR3 spells CASSMAHQQETQYF.

The V and J genes are TRBV20-1 and TRBJ1-2. This CDR3 region has 12 residues. Germline CDR1 DFQATT, CDR2 SNEGSKA (reference sequence). The CDR3 protein is CSARAGEGGYTF.

The gene calls are TRBV10-3 and TRBJ1-3. This CDR3 is built from 15 residues. Germline V gene lookup returns CDR1 ENHRY and CDR2 SYGVKD. The chain's CDR3 is CAISEIVGSGNTIYF.